What follows describes a single TCR beta chain. Its antigen is currently unknown. Participants living with HIV all received treatment in the United States. About 1-10 million cryopreserved PBMC were held in samples before DNA extraction. This sample stems from a study of long-term antiretroviral therapy in people with HIV. Across the study: Samples from the earliest time points predate the 2015 immediate-ART recommendation by about a decade.

Sequencing used immunoSEQ v3.0 at survey level. Method: immunoSEQ multiplex PCR; TCRdb's copy keeps in-frame clones and lacks some. Altogether about 39,000 clones are present, around 83% being singletons, with the ten largest covering about 5.7%. Study-wide results and caveats: Clones expanded before ART dominated the repertoire at all time points.

The CDR3 is made up of 15 amino acids. Per germline, CDR1 SEHNR and CDR2 FQNEAQ (reference sequence). J was trimmed by 5 bases and V by 3 bases; bases with no gene match: 9. V is TRBV7-9 and J is TRBJ1-2, with 7 bases matching TRBD1. This sequence originates from a woman aged 50 to 65 with HIV. The input for sequencing was unsorted PBMCs, taken 3.1 years after starting antiretroviral therapy. The CDR3 protein is CASSFLTGSFYGYTF. The CDR3 nucleotides read TGTGCCAGCAGCTTCCTGACAGGGAGTTTTTATGGCTACACCTTC.